Presented here are 29 T cell receptor beta chains from one specimen sequenced in a study of cytomegalovirus exposure and HLA in healthy donors. Primers for the PCR totalled 60 Vbeta and 13 Jbeta. TCRdb's copy holds only in-frame clones and misses some; the assay was immunoSEQ multiplex PCR. The sample includes under 90,000 clones, roughly 80% of them seen just once. Material: PBMCs. The receptors here all came from a man aged 35 to 55 in good health and CMV-seronegative.

The chain uses TRBV15 and TRBJ2-1; D is ambiguous. This CDR3 region has 15 residues. V was pared by 5 bases and J by 0 bases, with 11 bases between. Germline V gene data show CDR1 as LNHNV and CDR2 as YYDKDF (reference sequence). The CDR3 bases are TGTGCCACCAGCGTTGACATCAGCTCCTACAATGAGCAGTTCTTC. Amino acid sequence: CATSVDISSYNEQFF.

The CDR3: CSVGWRFGGSPYEQYF. CDR3 DNA: TGCAGCGTTGGTTGGAGGTTCGGCGGGAGCCCCTACGAGCAGTACTTC. This chain links TRBV29-1 with TRBJ2-7; TRBD2 aligns across 7 bases. This CDR3 region has 16 residues. J gave up 2 bases and V 4 bases, and 14 bases lay outside the gene matches. Germline V gene sequence: CDR1 SQVTM, CDR2 ANQGSEA.

This clone has only a few counts. The rearrangement uses TRBV28 and TRBJ2-5; D uncertain. From germline, CDR1 is MDHEN and CDR2 SYDVKM. Trimming left V 3 bases short and J 1 base short, with 6 bases between. This CDR3 is 13 amino acids long. The CDR3 loop is CASSLPVQETQYF. The CDR3 DNA reads TGTGCCAGCAGTTTGCCGGTCCAAGAGACCCAGTACTTC.

The gene calls are TRBV28 and TRBJ2-7, with 8 bases identical to TRBD2. The V segment lost 5 bases and the J segment 9 bases; nucleotides outside the gene matches: 15. This CDR3 is 15 amino acids long. The V gene's germline CDR1 is MDHEN and CDR2 SYDVKM. The CDR3 region is CASSAGGRRQMGQYF. In nucleotides, the CDR3 is TGTGCCAGCAGTGCCGGCGGGAGGCGCCAAATGGGGCAGTACTTC.

The V gene is TRBV4-2, the J gene TRBJ1-5, with 10 bases matching TRBD1. Germline V CDR1 and CDR2: LGHNA, YNFKEQ. The CDR3 runs 17 residues. J was trimmed by 7 bases and V by 0 bases; bases with no gene match: 9. CDR3 region: CASSQDVGRTGGQPQHF. DNA for the CDR3: TGTGCCAGCAGCCAAGATGTCGGGCGGACAGGGGGGCAGCCCCAGCATTTT.

This chain connects TRBV15 to TRBJ2-1, with 10 bases that match TRBD1. The CDR3 is 14 amino acids. From germline, CDR1 is LNHNV and CDR2 YYDKDF (reference sequence). Trimming removed 3 bases from V and 15 bases from J; junction bases left unmatched: 11. The CDR3 DNA reads TGTGCCACCAGCAGGTCAACCGGGACAGGGGATCCGTTCTTC. This gives the protein CATSRSTGTGDPFF.

The chain employs TRBV14 and TRBJ2-3; the D is unclear. Looked up from germline, CDR1 is SGHDN and CDR2 is FVKESK. There are 14 residues in the CDR3. Trimming took 4 bases from V and 0 from J, leaving 8 bases between them. CDR3 coding DNA: TGTGCCAGCAGCCGATACATAAGCACAGATACGCAGTATTTT. It yields the protein CASSRYISTDTQYF.

This chain joins TRBV10-3 and TRBJ1-2; a possible D gene is TRBD1 (6 bases). Germline CDR1 ENHRY, CDR2 SYGVKD. The germline V and J ends were trimmed by 7 bases and 7 bases, with 16 bases remaining between them. There are 13 residues in the CDR3. CDR3 loop: CAITGGRLAGYTF. The CDR3 region has the DNA TGTGCCATCACCGGGGGGCGCTTAGCTGGCTACACCTTC.

The chain is built from TRBV6-1 and TRBJ1-5, with D hard to call. Trimming took off 3 bases at V and 2 bases at J, with 14 bases between the two ends. CDR3 length equals 16 residues. Germline V gives CDR1 MNHNS, CDR2 SASEGT. CDR3 coding DNA: TGTGCCAGCAGTGACAAGCCAGGCTCCGGCAATCAGCCCCAGCATTTT. This sequence encodes CASSDKPGSGNQPQHF.

This clone was recorded a few times. This chain connects TRBV2 to TRBJ1-1; 7 bases agree with TRBD1. From germline, CDR1 is SNHLY and CDR2 FYNNEI. This CDR3 spans 16 amino acids. V shed 5 bases, J shed 4 bases, and the junction held 13 bases outside the gene matches. CDR3 sequence: CASSRQTGTLRTEAFF. The CDR3 bases are TGTGCCAGCAGTAGACAGACAGGGACCCTGCGCACTGAAGCTTTCTTT.

This chain uses TRBV6-5 with TRBJ1-2, with a weak D call TRBD1 (6 bases). The CDR3 extends over 15 amino acids. Trimming took off 4 bases at V and 6 bases at J, with 18 bases between the two ends. The germline CDR1 and CDR2 sequences are MNHEY and SVGAGI. CDR3 bases: TGTGCCAGCAGTTCCGGACAGACTTTAGGCAATGGCTACACCTTC. Protein: CASSSGQTLGNGYTF.

This clone was seen only once. The chain couples TRBV28 to TRBJ2-7; D gene ambiguous. This CDR3 has 16 amino acids. V was shortened by 3 bases and J by 2 bases, with 17 bases between the two germline ends. Germline V CDR1 and CDR2: MDHEN, SYDVKM. The CDR3 sequence is CASSLDPRLPTYEQYF. CDR3 nucleotide sequence: TGTGCCAGCAGTTTGGATCCGAGACTTCCCACCTACGAGCAGTACTTC.

As regards this clone: A junction end diverges from the germline sequence, so it may reflect a read error. The rearrangement joins TRBV6-6 to TRBJ2-1, with D possibly TRBD2 on 5 matching bases. The CDR3 sequence is 11 residues long. Germline CDR1 and CDR2: MNHNY and SVGAGI (reference sequence). In DNA, the CDR3 is TGTGCCACCGCCGCCGGGGTTGGGGTGGTCTTC. This gives the protein CATAAGVGVVF.

This chain uses TRBV9 with TRBJ2-1; D is perhaps TRBD1 (6 bases). Germline CDR1 reads SGDLS; CDR2 reads YYNGEE. The length of the CDR3 is 16 residues. With 0 bases removed from V and 3 bases from J, the gap between germline ends came to 13 bases. The CDR3 here is CASSVAGTLLYNEQFF. The CDR3, as DNA: TGTGCCAGCAGCGTAGCCGGGACACTACTCTACAATGAGCAGTTCTTC.

The V gene is TRBV6-5, the J gene TRBJ1-2; D not certain. Germline V gene sequence: CDR1 MNHEY, CDR2 SVGAGI. V was shortened by 2 bases and J by 1 base, with 8 bases between the two germline ends. The CDR3 extends over 14 amino acids. CDR3 sequence (DNA): TGTGCCAGCAGTTACCGGGTCAGTAACTATGGCTACACCTTC. This encodes CASSYRVSNYGYTF.

V usage is TRBV2 and J usage is TRBJ1-5; no clear D. Germline V gene lookup returns CDR1 SNHLY and CDR2 FYNNEI. The CDR3 has 12 residues. Between the trimmed V and J ends, which lost 3 bases and 9 bases, there was a span of 9 bases. CDR3 bases: TGTGCCAGCAGTGACCCCTCGGGGCCCCAGCATTTT. It translates to CASSDPSGPQHF.

The chain couples TRBV25-1 to TRBJ1-4; possibly TRBD1 for D (6 bases). The CDR3 has 13 amino acids. Trimming removed 7 bases at V and 10 bases at J, with 16 bases between. Germline-derived CDR1 and CDR2 are MGHDK and SYGVNS. This CDR3 is CASTELRGGKLFF. DNA of the CDR3: TGTGCCAGCACCGAGCTAAGGGGGGGAAAACTGTTTTTT. Together with reference TRBV25-1 and TRBJ1-4, the CDR3 gives the full variable domain: EADIYQTPRYLVIGTGKKITLECSQTMGHDKMYWYQQDPGMELHLIHYSYGVNSTEKGDLSSESTVSRIRTEHFPLTLESARPSHTSQYLCASTELRGGKLFFGSGTQLSVL.

The chain employs TRBV6-6 and TRBJ1-2; 7 bases match TRBD1. This CDR3 has 14 amino acids. Germline V lookup: CDR1 MNHNY, CDR2 SVGAGI (reference sequence). V lost 5 bases to trimming and J lost 6 bases; unmatched junction nucleotides: 9. CDR3 DNA sequence: TGTGCCAGCAGTGCGATGACAGGGCGGGATGGCTACACCTTC. Protein product: CASSAMTGRDGYTF.

The rearrangement uses TRBV6-5 and TRBJ1-2, with 7 bases fitting TRBD1. CDR1 and CDR2 from the germline V gene are MNHEY and SVGAGI. This CDR3 is built from 15 residues. The junction had 13 bases not matched to a gene; V was cut back by 7 bases and J by 5 bases. The DNA for the CDR3 is TGTGCCAGCATGATAAGTAGGGACAGACGATATGGCTACACCTTC. Translation: CASMISRDRRYGYTF.

The chain combines TRBV12-5 with TRBJ2-1, with a possible D match to TRBD1 (6 bases). The CDR3 totals 13 residues. The ends were cut back, 1 base at V and 7 bases at J, with 8 bases in the middle. Germline CDR1 LGHNT, CDR2 FRNRAP. Here the CDR3 DNA reads TGTGCTAGTGGTTTGGGACAGGTGAATGAGCAGTTCTTC. It is translated as CASGLGQVNEQFF. Looking up the rest from reference TRBV12-5 and TRBJ2-1 gives the full variable domain: DARVTQTPRHKVTEMGQEVTMRCQPILGHNTVFWYRQTMMQGLELLAYFRNRAPLDDSGMPKDRFSAEMPDATLATLKIQPSEPRDSAVYFCASGLGQVNEQFFGPGTRLTVL.

The J gene is TRBJ1-2, the V gene TRBV16; unclear D gene. From germline, CDR1 is KGHSY and CDR2 FQNENV. Trimming took off 0 bases at V and 4 bases at J, with 9 bases between the two ends. CDR3 size: 14 residues. CDR3 DNA sequence: TGTGCCAGCAGCCAATCCCCAGATCTCTATGGCTACACCTTC. This sequence encodes CASSQSPDLYGYTF.

The chain combines TRBV11-2 with TRBJ1-5, with 8 bases fitting TRBD1. Germline values: CDR1 SGHAT, CDR2 FQNNGV. With 5 bases clipped from V and 3 bases from J, the junction kept 3 bases outside the gene matches. The CDR3 is 14 residues long. The CDR3 loop is CASSATGVNQPQHF. Written as DNA, the CDR3 is TGTGCCAGCAGCGCGACAGGGGTCAATCAGCCCCAGCATTTT.

This chain connects TRBV5-6 to TRBJ2-1; D is undetermined. Trimming took off 4 bases at V and 5 bases at J, with 4 bases between the two ends. CDR3 length equals 11 residues. Per the germline V gene, CDR1 is SGHDT and CDR2 is YYEEEE. The CDR3 coding sequence is TGTGCCAGCAGCCAGAACAATGAGCAGTTCTTC. Its protein product is CASSQNNEQFF. The full variable domain, with the rest looked up from reference TRBV5-6 and TRBJ2-1, is DAGVTQSPTHLIKTRGQQVTLRCSPKSGHDTVSWYQQALGQGPQFIFQYYEEEERQRGNFPDRFSGHQFPNYSSELNVNALLLGDSALYLCASSQNNEQFFGPGTRLTVL.

With regard to this clone: The junction departs from the called germline gene at one end, perhaps through a read error. The chain combines TRBV7-9 with TRBJ1-1; maybe TRBD1 (6 bases). This CDR3 is 13 amino acids long. Germline-derived CDR1 and CDR2 are SEHNR and FQNEAQ (reference sequence). In nucleotides, the CDR3 is TGTTCCAGCAGCTTAGCAGGGGCCACTGAAGCTTTCTTT. As protein: CSSSLAGATEAFF.

J is TRBJ1-1 and V is TRBV5-1; 8 bases match TRBD1. With 0 bases clipped from V and 5 bases from J, the junction kept 6 bases outside the gene matches. This CDR3 contains 15 residues. CDR1 and CDR2 from the germline V gene are SGHRS and YFSETQ. In DNA, the CDR3 is TGCGCCAGCAGCTTGGGGGGAACAGGGGGGACTGAAGCTTTCTTT. It translates to CASSLGGTGGTEAFF.

This chain joins TRBV6-6 and TRBJ1-4; D is perhaps TRBD1 (6 bases). Germline V lookup: CDR1 MNHNY, CDR2 SVGAGI (reference sequence). The V end was cut by 6 bases, the J end by 4 bases, with 6 bases between. The CDR3 has 12 residues. This chain's CDR3 is CASRDSNEKLFF. Written as DNA, the CDR3 is TGTGCCAGCAGGGACAGTAATGAAAAACTGTTTTTT.

The V gene is TRBV27, the J gene TRBJ2-3; D possibly corresponds to TRBD2 (6 bases). The CDR3 is made up of 18 amino acids. Germline V gene sequence: CDR1 MNHEY, CDR2 SMNVEV (reference sequence). V was clipped by 4 bases and J by 2 bases, with 22 bases between them. This CDR3 is CASSSLPLAGRPTDTQYF. In nucleotides, the CDR3 is TGTGCCAGCAGTTCCCTCCCCTTGGCGGGAAGGCCCACAGATACGCAGTATTTT.

The chain has TRBV10-2 and TRBJ1-6, with D possibly being TRBD1 (6 bases). V was clipped by 2 bases and J by 5 bases, with 13 bases between them. This CDR3 comprises 16 residues. Germline loops: CDR1 WSHSY, CDR2 SAAADI. The CDR3 DNA reads TGCGCCAGCAGTGAGATCGACAGGAGTAATAATTCACCCCTCCACTTT. Amino acids: CASSEIDRSNNSPLHF.

The chain is built from TRBV6-1 and TRBJ2-3; 7 nucleotides line up with TRBD1. Germline assignment: CDR1 MNHNS and CDR2 SASEGT. The CDR3 totals 14 residues. V shed 4 bases and J 7 bases; nucleotides not matched to a gene: 8. The CDR3 nucleotides read TGTGCCAGCAGTGCTGACAGGGCCCAAAATACGCAGTATTTT. This gives the protein CASSADRAQNTQYF.